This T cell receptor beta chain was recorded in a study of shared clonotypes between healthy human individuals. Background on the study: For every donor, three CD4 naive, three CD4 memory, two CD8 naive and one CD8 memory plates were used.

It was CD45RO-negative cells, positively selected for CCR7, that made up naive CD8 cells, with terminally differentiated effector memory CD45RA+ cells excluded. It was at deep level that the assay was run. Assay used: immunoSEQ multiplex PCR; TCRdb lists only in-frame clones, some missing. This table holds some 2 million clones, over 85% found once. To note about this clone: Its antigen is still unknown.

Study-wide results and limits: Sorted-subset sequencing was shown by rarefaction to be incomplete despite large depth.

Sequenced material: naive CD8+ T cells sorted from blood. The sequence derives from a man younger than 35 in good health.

The CDR3 here is CASSWSPDYGETQYF. DNA of the CDR3: TGTGCCAGCAGCTGGAGTCCCGATTATGGAGAGACCCAGTACTTC. The chain uses TRBV7-2 and TRBJ2-5; D ambiguous. The CDR3 loop spans 15 amino acids. Looked up from germline, CDR1 is SGHTA and CDR2 is FQGNSA. V lost 4 bases and J 4 bases, leaving 16 bases between the germline ends.